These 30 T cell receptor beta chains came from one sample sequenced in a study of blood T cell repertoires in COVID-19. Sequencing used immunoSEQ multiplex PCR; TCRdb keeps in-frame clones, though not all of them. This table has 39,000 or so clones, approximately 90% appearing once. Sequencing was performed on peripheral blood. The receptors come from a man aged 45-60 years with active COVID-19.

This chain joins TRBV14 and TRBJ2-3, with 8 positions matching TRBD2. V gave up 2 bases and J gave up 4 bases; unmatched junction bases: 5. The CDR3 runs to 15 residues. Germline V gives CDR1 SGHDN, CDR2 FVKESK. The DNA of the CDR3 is TGTGCCAGCAGCCAACTCGGGAGGGCCGCAGATACGCAGTATTTT. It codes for CASSQLGRAADTQYF.

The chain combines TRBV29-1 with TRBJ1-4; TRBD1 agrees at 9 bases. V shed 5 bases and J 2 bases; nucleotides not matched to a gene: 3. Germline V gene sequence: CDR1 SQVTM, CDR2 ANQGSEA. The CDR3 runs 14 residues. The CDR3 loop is CSVRQGGTNEKLFF. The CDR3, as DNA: TGCAGCGTTCGACAGGGGGGTACTAATGAAAAACTGTTTTTT.

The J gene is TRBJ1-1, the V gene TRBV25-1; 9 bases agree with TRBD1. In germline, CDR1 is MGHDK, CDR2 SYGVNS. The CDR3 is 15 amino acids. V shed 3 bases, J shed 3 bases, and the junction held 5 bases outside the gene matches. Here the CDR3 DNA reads TGTGCCAGCAGTGACACAGGGGGCGGGGACACTGAAGCTTTCTTT. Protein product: CASSDTGGGDTEAFF.

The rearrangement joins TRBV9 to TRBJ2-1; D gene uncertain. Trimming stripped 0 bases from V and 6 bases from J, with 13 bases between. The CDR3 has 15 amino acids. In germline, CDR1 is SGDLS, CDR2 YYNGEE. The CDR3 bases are TGTGCCAGCAGCGTAGGGTCCTTCCCGGGCAATGAGCAGTTCTTC. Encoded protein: CASSVGSFPGNEQFF.

This chain's CDR3 is CASSITGQQLYQPQHF. CDR3 in DNA: TGTGCCAGTAGTATTACGGGACAACAACTATATCAGCCCCAGCATTTT. This chain joins TRBV19 and TRBJ1-5, with D possibly TRBD1 on 6 matching bases. This CDR3 has 16 residues. The ends were cut back, 3 bases at V and 5 bases at J, with 17 bases in the middle. In germline, CDR1 is LNHDA, CDR2 SQIVND (reference sequence).

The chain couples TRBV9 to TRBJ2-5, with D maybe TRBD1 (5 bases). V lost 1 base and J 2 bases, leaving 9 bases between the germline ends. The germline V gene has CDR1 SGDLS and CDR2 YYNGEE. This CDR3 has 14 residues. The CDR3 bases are TGTGCCAGCAGCGTAAGCCAGGGTCAAGAGACCCAGTACTTC. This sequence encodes CASSVSQGQETQYF.

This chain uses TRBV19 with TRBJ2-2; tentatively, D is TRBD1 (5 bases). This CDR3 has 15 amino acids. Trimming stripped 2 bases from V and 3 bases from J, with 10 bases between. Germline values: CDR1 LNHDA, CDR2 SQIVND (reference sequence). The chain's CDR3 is CASSITRADTGELFF. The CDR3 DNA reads TGTGCCAGTAGTATAACCAGGGCCGACACCGGGGAGCTGTTTTTT.

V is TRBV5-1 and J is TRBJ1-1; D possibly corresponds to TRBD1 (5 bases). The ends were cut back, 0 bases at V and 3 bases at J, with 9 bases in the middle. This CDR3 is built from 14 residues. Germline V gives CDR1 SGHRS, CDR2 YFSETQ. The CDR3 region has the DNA TGCGCCAGCAGCTTGGTACGGGGGGACACTGAAGCTTTCTTT. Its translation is CASSLVRGDTEAFF.

CDR3 in DNA: TGTGCCATCAGTGATTGGACTAGGGAAACCGGGGAGCTGTTTTTT. It encodes CAISDWTRETGELFF. J is TRBJ2-2 and V is TRBV10-3, with 7 bases fitting TRBD2. The J segment lost 5 bases and the V segment lost 3 bases, leaving 6 bases of the junction unmatched. Germline loops: CDR1 ENHRY, CDR2 SYGVKD. CDR3 length: 15 residues.

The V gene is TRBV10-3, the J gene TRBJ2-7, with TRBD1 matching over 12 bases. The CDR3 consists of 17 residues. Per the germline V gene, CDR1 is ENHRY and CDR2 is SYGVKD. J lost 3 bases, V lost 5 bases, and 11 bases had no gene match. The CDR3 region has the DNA TGTGCCATCAGTAGGGGCGCCGGGACAGGGGGCCTCTACGAGCAGTACTTC. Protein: CAISRGAGTGGLYEQYF.

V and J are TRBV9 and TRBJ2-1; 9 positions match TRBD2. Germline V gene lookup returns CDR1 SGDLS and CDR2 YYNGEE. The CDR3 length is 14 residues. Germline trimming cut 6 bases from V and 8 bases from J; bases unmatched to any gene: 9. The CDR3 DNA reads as TGTGCCAGCAATTTAGCGGGAGATTACGATGAGCAGTTCTTC. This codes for CASNLAGDYDEQFF. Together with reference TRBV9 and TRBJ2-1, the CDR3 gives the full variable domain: DSGVTQTPKHLITATGQRVTLRCSPRSGDLSVYWYQQSLDQGLQFLIQYYNGEERAKGNILERFSAQQFPDLHSELNLSSLELGDSALYFCASNLAGDYDEQFFGPGTRLTVL.

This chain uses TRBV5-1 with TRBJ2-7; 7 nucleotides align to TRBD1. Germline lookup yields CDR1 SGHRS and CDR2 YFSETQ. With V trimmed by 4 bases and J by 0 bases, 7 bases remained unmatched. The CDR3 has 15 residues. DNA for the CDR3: TGCGCCAGCAGCCAACCGGGACAGAGCTCCTACGAGCAGTACTTC. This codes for CASSQPGQSSYEQYF.

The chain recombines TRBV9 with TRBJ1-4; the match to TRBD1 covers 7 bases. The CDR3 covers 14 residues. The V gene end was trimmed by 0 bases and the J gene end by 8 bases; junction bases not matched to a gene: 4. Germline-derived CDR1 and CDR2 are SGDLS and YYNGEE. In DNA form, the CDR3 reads TGTGCCAGCAGCGTAGCACAGGGGCAGGAAAAACTGTTTTTT. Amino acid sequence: CASSVAQGQEKLFF.

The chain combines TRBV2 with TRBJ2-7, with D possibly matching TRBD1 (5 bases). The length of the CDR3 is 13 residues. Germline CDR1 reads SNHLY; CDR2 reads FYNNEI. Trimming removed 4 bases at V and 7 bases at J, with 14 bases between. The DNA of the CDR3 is TGTGCCAGCAGTGTTGGACATCCCAGGGAGCAGTACTTC. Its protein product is CASSVGHPREQYF.

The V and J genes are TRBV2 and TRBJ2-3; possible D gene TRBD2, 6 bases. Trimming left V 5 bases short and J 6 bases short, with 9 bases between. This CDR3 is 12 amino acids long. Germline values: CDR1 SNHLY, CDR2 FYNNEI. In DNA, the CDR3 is TGTGCCAGCAGTCCGGGACTTGATACGCAGTATTTT. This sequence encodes CASSPGLDTQYF.

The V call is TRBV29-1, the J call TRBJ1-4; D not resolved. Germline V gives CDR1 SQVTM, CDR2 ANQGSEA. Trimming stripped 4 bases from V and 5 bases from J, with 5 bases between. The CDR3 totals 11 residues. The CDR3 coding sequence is TGCAGCGTTGGGCTGAATGAAAAACTGTTTTTT. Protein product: CSVGLNEKLFF.

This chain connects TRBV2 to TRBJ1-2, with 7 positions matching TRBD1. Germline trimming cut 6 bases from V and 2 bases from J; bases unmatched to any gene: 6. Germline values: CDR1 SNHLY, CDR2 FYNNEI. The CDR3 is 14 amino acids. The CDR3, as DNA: TGTGCCAGCAGGAGAGACAGGGTAAACTATGGCTACACCTTC. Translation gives CASRRDRVNYGYTF.

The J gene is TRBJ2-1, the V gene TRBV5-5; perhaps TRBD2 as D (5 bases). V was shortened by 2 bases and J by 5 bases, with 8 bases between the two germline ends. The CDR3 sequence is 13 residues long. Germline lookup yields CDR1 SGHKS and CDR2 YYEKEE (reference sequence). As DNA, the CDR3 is TGTGCCAGCAGCTTATTCGGGGACAATGAGCAGTTCTTC. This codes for CASSLFGDNEQFF.

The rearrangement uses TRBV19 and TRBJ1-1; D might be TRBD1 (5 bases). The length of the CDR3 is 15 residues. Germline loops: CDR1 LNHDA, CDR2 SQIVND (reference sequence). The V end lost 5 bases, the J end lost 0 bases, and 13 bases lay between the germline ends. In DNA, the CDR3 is TGTGCCAGTAGTCCCCGGACATCTATGAACACTGAAGCTTTCTTT. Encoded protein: CASSPRTSMNTEAFF. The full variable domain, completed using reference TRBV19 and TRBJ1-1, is DGGITQSPKYLFRKEGQNVTLSCEQNLNHDAMYWYRQDPGQGLRLIYYSQIVNDFQKGDIAEGYSVSREKKESFPLTVTSAQKNPTAFYLCASSPRTSMNTEAFFGQGTRLTVV.

CDR3 region: CASSDEVRLTRGYTF. Here the CDR3 DNA reads TGTGCCAGCAGTGATGAGGTTAGATTAACGCGGGGCTACACCTTC. The V and J genes are TRBV2 and TRBJ1-2; D call uncertain. The CDR3 totals 15 residues. Trimming removed 3 bases at V and 8 bases at J, with 19 bases between. The germline V gene encodes CDR1 SNHLY and CDR2 FYNNEI. The variable domain in full, completed from reference TRBV2 and TRBJ1-2, reads EPEVTQTPSHQVTQMGQEVILRCVPISNHLYFYWYRQILGQKVEFLVSFYNNEISEKSEIFDDQFSVERPDGSNFTLKIRSTKLEDSAMYFCASSDEVRLTRGYTFGSGTRLTVV.

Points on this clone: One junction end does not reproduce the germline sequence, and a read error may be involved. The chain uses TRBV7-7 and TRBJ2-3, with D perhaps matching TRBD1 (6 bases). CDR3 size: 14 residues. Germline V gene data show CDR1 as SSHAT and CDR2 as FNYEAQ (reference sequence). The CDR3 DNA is TGTGCTAGCAGCTTCGGACAGAGCACAGATACGCAGTATTTT. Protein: CASSFGQSTDTQYF. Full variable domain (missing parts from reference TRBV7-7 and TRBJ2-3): GAGVSQSPRYKVTKRGQDVTLRCDPISSHATLYWYQQALGQGPEFLTYFNYEAQPDKSGLPSDRFSAERPEGSISTLTIQRTEQRDSAMYRCASSFGQSTDTQYFGPGTRLTVL.

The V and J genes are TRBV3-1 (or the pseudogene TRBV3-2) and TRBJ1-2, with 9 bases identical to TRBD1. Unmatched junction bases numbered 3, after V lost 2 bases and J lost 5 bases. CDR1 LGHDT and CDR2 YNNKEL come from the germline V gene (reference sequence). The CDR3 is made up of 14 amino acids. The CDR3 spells CASSQPDRGYGYTF. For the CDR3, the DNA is TGTGCCAGCAGCCAACCCGACAGGGGGTATGGCTACACCTTC.

The CDR3 reads CASSLGLSTDTQYF. CDR3 DNA: TGTGCCAGCAGCTTGGGACTCAGCACAGATACGCAGTATTTT. V is TRBV7-9 and J is TRBJ2-3; tentative D call: TRBD2 (6 bases). V lost 3 bases and J lost 0, with 7 bases in between. The germline CDR1 and CDR2 sequences are SEHNR and FQNEAQ (reference sequence). The CDR3 runs to 14 residues.

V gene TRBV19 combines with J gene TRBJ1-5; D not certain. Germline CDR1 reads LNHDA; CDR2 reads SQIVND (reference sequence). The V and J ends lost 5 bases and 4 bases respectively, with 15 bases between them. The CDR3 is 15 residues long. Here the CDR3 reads CASSPRTGENQPQHF. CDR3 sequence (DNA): TGTGCCAGTAGTCCCCGGACTGGGGAGAATCAGCCCCAGCATTTT.

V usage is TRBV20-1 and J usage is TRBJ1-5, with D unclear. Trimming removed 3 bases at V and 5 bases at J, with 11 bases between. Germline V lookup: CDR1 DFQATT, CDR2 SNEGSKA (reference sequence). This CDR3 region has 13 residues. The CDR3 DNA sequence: TGCAGTGCTAGTGGCACAACCCATCAGCCCCAGCATTTT. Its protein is CSASGTTHQPQHF.

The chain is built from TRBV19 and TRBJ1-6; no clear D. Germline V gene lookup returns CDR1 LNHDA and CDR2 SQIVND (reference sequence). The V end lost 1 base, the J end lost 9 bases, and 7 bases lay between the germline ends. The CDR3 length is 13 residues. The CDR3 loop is CASSIGEISPLHF. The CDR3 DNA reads TGTGCCAGTAGTATAGGAGAAATTTCACCCCTCCACTTT.

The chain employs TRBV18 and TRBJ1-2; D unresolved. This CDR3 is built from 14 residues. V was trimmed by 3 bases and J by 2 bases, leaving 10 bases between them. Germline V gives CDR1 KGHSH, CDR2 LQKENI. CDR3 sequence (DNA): TGTGCCAGCTCACCGGGTGAGGGAAACTATGGCTACACCTTC. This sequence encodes CASSPGEGNYGYTF. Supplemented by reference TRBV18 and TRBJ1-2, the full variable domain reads NAGVMQNPRHLVRRRGQEARLRCSPMKGHSHVYWYRQLPEEGLKFMVYLQKENIIDESGMPKERFSAEFPKEGPSILRIQQVVRGDSAAYFCASSPGEGNYGYTFGSGTRLTVV.

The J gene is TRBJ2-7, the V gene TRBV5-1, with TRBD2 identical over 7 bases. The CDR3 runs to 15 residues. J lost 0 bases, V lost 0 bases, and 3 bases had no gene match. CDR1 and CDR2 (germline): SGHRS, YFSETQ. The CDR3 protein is CASSLGSGRSYEQYF. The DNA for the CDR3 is TGCGCCAGCAGCTTGGGTAGCGGGCGCTCCTACGAGCAGTACTTC.

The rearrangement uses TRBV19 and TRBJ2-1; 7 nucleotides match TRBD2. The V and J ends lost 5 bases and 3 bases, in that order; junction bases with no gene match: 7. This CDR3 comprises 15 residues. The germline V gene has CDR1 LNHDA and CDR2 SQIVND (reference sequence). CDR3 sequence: CASSVAGTNYNEQFF. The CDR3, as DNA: TGTGCCAGTAGTGTGGCCGGGACTAACTACAATGAGCAGTTCTTC.

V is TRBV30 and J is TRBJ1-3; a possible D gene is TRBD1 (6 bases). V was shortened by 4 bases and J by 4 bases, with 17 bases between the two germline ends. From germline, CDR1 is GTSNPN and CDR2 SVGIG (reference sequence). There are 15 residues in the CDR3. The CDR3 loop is CAWKPPGGHGNTIYF. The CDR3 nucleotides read TGTGCCTGGAAACCCCCCGGGGGGCACGGAAACACCATATATTTT.